Following are 16 T cell receptor beta chains from one sample sequenced in a study of blood T cell repertoires in COVID-19. Produced via immunoSEQ multiplex PCR; TCRdb's table is partial and in-frame only. The sample includes nearly 25,000 clones, around 74% of them seen just once. The sample comprised peripheral blood. The receptor set was obtained from a man in his forties or fifties with COVID-19, enrolled during active disease.

The CDR3 is CASSPGQGQPQHF. CDR3 coding DNA: TGTGCCAGCTCACCCGGGCAGGGGCAGCCCCAGCATTTT. The chain joins TRBV18 to TRBJ1-5; a weak D match, TRBD1 (6 bases). Germline CDR1 reads KGHSH; CDR2 reads LQKENI. V was trimmed by 3 bases and J by 7 bases, leaving 10 bases between them. There are 13 residues in the CDR3.

The chain carries TRBV2 and TRBJ1-2, with 10 bases matching TRBD1. V gave up 7 bases and J gave up 5 bases; unmatched junction bases: 4. Germline CDR1 is SNHLY and CDR2 is FYNNEI. This CDR3 has 13 amino acids. DNA of the CDR3: TGTGCCAGCAATGAGGGACAGGGGTATGGCTACACCTTC. Its protein is CASNEGQGYGYTF.

This clone is a singleton in its sample. Written as DNA, the CDR3 is TGTGCCAGCAGCCAAGATCAGGGGGGCGGTCAGCCCCAGCATTTT. This encodes CASSQDQGGGQPQHF. The chain combines TRBV4-2 with TRBJ1-5; 7 bases agree with TRBD1. In germline, CDR1 is LGHNA, CDR2 YNFKEQ. Trimming at V came to 0 bases and at J to 6 bases, leaving 5 bases not matched to a gene. This CDR3 is built from 15 residues.

The chain joins TRBV11-2 to TRBJ2-5, with a tentative D call TRBD1 (5 bases). There are 15 residues in the CDR3. The V end was cut by 4 bases, the J end by 9 bases, with 21 bases between. Germline V CDR1 and CDR2: SGHAT, FQNNGV. The CDR3 nucleotides read TGTGCCAGCAGCTGGCGCCGACAGTATAAGGGGCCCCAGTACTTC. This translates into CASSWRRQYKGPQYF.

V gene TRBV3-1 (or the pseudogene TRBV3-2) combines with J gene TRBJ2-1; a weak D match, TRBD2 (6 bases). The V gene lost 0 bases and the J gene lost 4 bases, with 10 bases spanning the gap. The CDR3 is 15 amino acids. Germline V gives CDR1 LGHDT, CDR2 YNNKEL (reference sequence). This CDR3 is CASSQESEGYNEQFF. CDR3 sequence (DNA): TGTGCCAGCAGCCAAGAGTCGGAGGGGTACAATGAGCAGTTCTTC.

This clone qualifies as medium-sized. This rearrangement joins TRBV4-2 to TRBJ2-3; 9 bases map to TRBD2. The CDR3 is 15 residues long. Germline V gene lookup returns CDR1 LGHNA and CDR2 YNFKEQ. Trimming removed 3 bases from V and 1 base from J; junction bases left unmatched: 2. The CDR3 region has the DNA TGTGCCAGCAGCCAGATAGCGGGGGGCACAGATACGCAGTATTTT. It specifies CASSQIAGGTDTQYF.

This rearrangement joins TRBV11-2 to TRBJ1-3; possibly TRBD1 for D (6 bases). The CDR3 loop spans 14 amino acids. CDR1 is SGHAT and CDR2 is FQNNGV in the germline V gene. The V gene lost 6 bases and the J gene lost 5 bases, with 14 bases spanning the gap. CDR3: CASRQDRSRNTIYF. The DNA of the CDR3 is TGTGCCAGCAGGCAAGACAGGTCCAGAAACACCATATATTTT.

The chain links TRBV6-5 to TRBJ2-7; perhaps TRBD1 as D (7 bases). V lost 6 bases and J lost 3, with 12 bases in between. The CDR3 sequence is 13 residues long. The germline gives CDR1 MNHEY, CDR2 SVGAGI. In nucleotides, the CDR3 is TGTGCCAGCAGGGCGGGACAGAACTACGAGCAGTACTTC. This translates into CASRAGQNYEQYF.

The chain combines TRBV7-3 with TRBJ1-1, with D hard to call. Trimming shortened V by 3 bases and J by 6 bases, and 11 bases separated the two germline ends. The CDR3 is 13 residues long. CDR1 and CDR2 from the germline V gene are SGHTA and FQGTGA. This CDR3 reads CASSFTGWSEAFF. The CDR3 DNA follows: TGTGCCAGCAGCTTTACGGGTTGGTCTGAAGCTTTCTTT.

Note on this clone: The sample contains more than one DNA sequence encoding this CDR3. DNA of the CDR3: TGTGCCTGGAGTCGACAGGGGATGCAGCCCCAGCATTTT. Its protein product is CAWSRQGMQPQHF. V gene TRBV30 combines with J gene TRBJ1-5; 8 bases agree with TRBD1. The CDR3 spans 13 residues. With V trimmed by 2 bases and J by 7 bases, 4 bases remained unmatched. Per the germline V gene, CDR1 is GTSNPN and CDR2 is SVGIG (reference sequence).

This chain uses TRBV25-1 with TRBJ1-2, with TRBD1 matching 9 bases. Germline CDR1 and CDR2: MGHDK and SYGVNS. CDR3 length: 15 residues. After removal of 1 base from V and 7 bases from J, the junction contained 7 bases not matched to a gene. The CDR3, as DNA: TGTGCCAGCAGTGAATTTGTGGGGGACAGGGCTGGCTACACCTTC. This encodes CASSEFVGDRAGYTF.

V gene TRBV29-1 combines with J gene TRBJ2-3, with TRBD2 matching 8 bases. The germline CDR1 and CDR2 sequences are SQVTM and ANQGSEA. V dropped 7 bases and J dropped 5; count of bases not matched to a gene: 11. The CDR3 runs to 14 residues. The CDR3 sequence is CSGTSTSGIDTQYF. The CDR3 DNA sequence: TGCAGCGGGACTAGCACATCAGGCATAGATACGCAGTATTTT.

This rearrangement joins TRBV30 to TRBJ1-3; 7 nucleotides align to TRBD1. The CDR3 covers 14 residues. Per germline, CDR1 GTSNPN and CDR2 SVGIG (reference sequence). J gave up 4 bases and V 4 bases, and 7 bases lay outside the gene matches. As DNA, the CDR3 is TGTGCCTGGAACGGACAGGATCTGGGAAACACCATATATTTT. This codes for CAWNGQDLGNTIYF.

This chain connects TRBV5-1 to TRBJ1-5; 7 nucleotides agree with TRBD1. This CDR3 region has 18 residues. CDR1 and CDR2 from the germline V gene are SGHRS and YFSETQ. J gave up 1 base and V 0 bases, and 10 bases lay outside the gene matches. CDR3 nucleotide sequence: TGCGCCAGCAGCTTGGGGCCGACAGGGCCATTCAGCAATCAGCCCCAGCATTTT. This translates into CASSLGPTGPFSNQPQHF.

The genes are TRBV24-1 and TRBJ1-4; no reliable D call. Germline loops: CDR1 KGHDR, CDR2 SFDVKD. Deletions cut 7 bases from V and 0 bases from J, with 11 bases between. The CDR3 has 15 amino acids. In DNA form, the CDR3 reads TGTGCCACCAGACTCGGGAGAGCAACTAATGAAAAACTGTTTTTT. Residues: CATRLGRATNEKLFF.

This chain connects TRBV30 to TRBJ1-1; TRBD1 agrees at 7 bases. Unmatched junction bases numbered 19, after V lost 2 bases and J lost 4 bases. The length of the CDR3 is 18 residues. Looked up from germline, CDR1 is GTSNPN and CDR2 is SVGIG (reference sequence). DNA of the CDR3: TGTGCCTGGAGTTATTACTTGGTCCGGAGACAGGGACTCACTGAAGCTTTCTTT. Translating gives CAWSYYLVRRQGLTEAFF.